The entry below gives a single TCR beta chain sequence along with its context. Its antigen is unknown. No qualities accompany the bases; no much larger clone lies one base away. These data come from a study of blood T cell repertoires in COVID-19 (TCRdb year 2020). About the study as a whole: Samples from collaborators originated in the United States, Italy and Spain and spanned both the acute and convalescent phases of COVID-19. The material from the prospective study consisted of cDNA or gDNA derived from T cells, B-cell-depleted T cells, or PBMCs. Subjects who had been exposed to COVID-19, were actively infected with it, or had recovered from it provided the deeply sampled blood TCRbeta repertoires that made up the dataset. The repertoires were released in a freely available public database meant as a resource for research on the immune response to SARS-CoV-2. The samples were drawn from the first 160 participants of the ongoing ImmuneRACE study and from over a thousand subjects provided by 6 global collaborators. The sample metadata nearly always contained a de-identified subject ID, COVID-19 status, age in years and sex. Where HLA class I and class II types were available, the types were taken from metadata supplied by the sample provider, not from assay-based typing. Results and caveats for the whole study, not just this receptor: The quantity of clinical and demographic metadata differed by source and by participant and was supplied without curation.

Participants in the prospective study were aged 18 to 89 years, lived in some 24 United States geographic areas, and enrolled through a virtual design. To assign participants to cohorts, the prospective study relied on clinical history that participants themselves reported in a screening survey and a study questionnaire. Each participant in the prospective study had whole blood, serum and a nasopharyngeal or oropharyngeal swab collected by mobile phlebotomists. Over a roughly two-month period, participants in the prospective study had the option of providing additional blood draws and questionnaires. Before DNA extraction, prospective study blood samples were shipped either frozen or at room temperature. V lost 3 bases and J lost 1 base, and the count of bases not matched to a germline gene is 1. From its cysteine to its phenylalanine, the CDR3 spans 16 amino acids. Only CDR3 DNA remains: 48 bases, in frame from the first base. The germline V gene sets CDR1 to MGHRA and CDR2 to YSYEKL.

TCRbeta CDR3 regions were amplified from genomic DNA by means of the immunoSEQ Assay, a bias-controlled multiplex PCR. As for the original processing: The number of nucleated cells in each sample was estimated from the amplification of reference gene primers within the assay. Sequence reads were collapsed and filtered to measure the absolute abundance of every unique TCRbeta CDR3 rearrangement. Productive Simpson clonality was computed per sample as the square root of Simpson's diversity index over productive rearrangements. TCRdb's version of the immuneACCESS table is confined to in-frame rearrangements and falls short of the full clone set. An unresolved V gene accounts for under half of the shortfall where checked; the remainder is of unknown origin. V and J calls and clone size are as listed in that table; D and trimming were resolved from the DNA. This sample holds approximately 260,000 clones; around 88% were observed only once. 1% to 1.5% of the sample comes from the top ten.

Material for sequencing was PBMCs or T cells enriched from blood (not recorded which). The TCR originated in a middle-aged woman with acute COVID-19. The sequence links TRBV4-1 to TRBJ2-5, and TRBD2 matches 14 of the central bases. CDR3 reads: CASSQGTSGSQETQYF. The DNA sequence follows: TGCGCCAGCAGCCAGGGGACTAGCGGGAGCCAAGAGACCCAGTACTTC.